The 25 T cell receptor beta chains below were found in one sample sequenced in a study of PD-1 blockade in classical Hodgkin lymphoma. All the patients suffered relapse after autologous stem cell transplantation, and brentuximab vedotin exposure differed. The CD4+ T cells used were purified from thawed PBMCs through magnetic negative selection. TCRdb's table, derived via immunoSEQ multiplex PCR, lists solely in-frame clones and lacks some. The table lists tens of thousands of clones, 84% of them singletons. The sample in question was CD4+ T cells from blood, obtained at baseline. These receptors came from a human donor with classical Hodgkin lymphoma.

This chain links TRBV19 with TRBJ2-1; 15 bases map to TRBD2. J gave up 9 bases and V 10 bases, and 13 bases lay outside the gene matches. The length of the CDR3 is 16 residues. Germline V gene sequence: CDR1 LNHDA, CDR2 SQIVND (reference sequence). CDR3 DNA: TGTGCCACCTCGAAGCTAGGGACTAGCGGGGGGAGTGAGCAGTTCTTC. This sequence encodes CATSKLGTSGGSEQFF.

The rearrangement joins TRBV11-3 to TRBJ2-5, with unresolved D. V was pared by 7 bases and J by 7 bases, with 13 bases between. The CDR3 has 12 amino acids. Germline V CDR1 and CDR2: SGHNT, YENEEA. CDR3 nucleotides: TGTGCCAGCACCGCCCTCCTAGGGACCCAGTACTTC. Translating it yields CASTALLGTQYF.

The rearrangement joins TRBV30 to TRBJ2-2, with a tentative D call TRBD1 (6 bases). Germline V lookup: CDR1 GTSNPN, CDR2 SVGIG (reference sequence). V was pared by 0 bases and J by 8 bases, with 13 bases between. This CDR3 comprises 14 residues. For the CDR3, the DNA is TGTGCCTGGAGTGTAGGGCCAGGGACAGGGGAGCTGTTTTTT. Amino acids: CAWSVGPGTGELFF.

V usage is TRBV4-1 and J usage is TRBJ2-7; 7 bases align to TRBD1. CDR1 MGHRA and CDR2 YSYEKL come from the germline V gene. V lost 0 bases, J lost 8 bases, and 10 bases stayed unmatched. CDR3 size: 15 residues. For the CDR3, the DNA is TGCGCCAGCAGCCAAGATCCCAGGGGGACGGACAAGCAGTACTTC. Amino acids: CASSQDPRGTDKQYF.

The rearrangement uses TRBV6-6 and TRBJ2-5; 11 bases are shared with TRBD2. V gave up 5 bases and J gave up 1 base; unmatched junction bases: 3. The CDR3 runs 15 residues. Germline-derived CDR1 and CDR2 are MNHNY and SVGAGI (reference sequence). The CDR3 bases are TGTGCCAGCAGTCCCCTAGCGGGGGGCCAAGAGACCCAGTACTTC. Translated, it gives CASSPLAGGQETQYF.

The CDR3 region has the DNA TGTGCCAGCAGCGATGGTGGGACTGGAAACACCATATATTTT. This gives the protein CASSDGGTGNTIYF. The rearrangement joins TRBV9 to TRBJ1-3; D is ambiguous. V was clipped by 3 bases and J by 2 bases, with 9 bases between them. In germline, CDR1 is SGDLS, CDR2 YYNGEE. This CDR3 has 14 residues.

This chain connects TRBV18 to TRBJ2-7, with D perhaps TRBD1 (5 bases). With 3 bases removed from V and 7 bases from J, the gap between germline ends came to 13 bases. The CDR3 is 13 amino acids. Germline assignment: CDR1 KGHSH and CDR2 LQKENI. The CDR3 coding sequence is TGTGCCAGCTCACCCTATCAAGGGGCAGAGCAGTACTTC. Amino acids: CASSPYQGAEQYF.

The V gene is TRBV7-2, the J gene TRBJ1-2; D remains unclear. The CDR3 runs to 15 residues. Trimming cost V 1 base and J 8 bases, with 17 bases left between them. Germline values: CDR1 SGHTA, CDR2 FQGNSA. CDR3 in DNA: TGTGCCAGCAGCTTAGACCTCTGGGCAGAGGAAGGCTACACCTTC. It codes for CASSLDLWAEEGYTF.

V usage is TRBV6-1 and J usage is TRBJ1-1, with D unresolved. The CDR3 sequence is 12 residues long. Trimming removed 7 bases at V and 6 bases at J, with 12 bases between. The germline CDR1 and CDR2 sequences are MNHNS and SASEGT. CDR3 sequence reads: CASTGQVSEAFF. In DNA, the CDR3 is TGTGCCAGCACCGGGCAGGTTTCTGAAGCTTTCTTT.

This clone was found a few times. V gene TRBV5-6 combines with J gene TRBJ1-5, with D unresolved. Germline V lookup: CDR1 SGHDT, CDR2 YYEEEE. V lost 6 bases, J lost 3 bases, and 16 bases lay in between. There are 15 residues in the CDR3. The CDR3 DNA sequence: TGTGCCAGCACCTCCTTGGCCAGCTCCAATCAGCCCCAGCATTTT. It encodes CASTSLASSNQPQHF.

V usage is TRBV7-2 and J usage is TRBJ1-2; D perhaps matches TRBD1 (5 bases). Per the germline V gene, CDR1 is SGHTA and CDR2 is FQGNSA. This CDR3 is built from 15 residues. V lost 1 base and J lost 7, with 16 bases in between. The CDR3 loop is CASSLDAGLFSGYTF. The CDR3 region has the DNA TGTGCCAGCAGCTTAGACGCGGGACTCTTTTCTGGCTACACCTTC. The variable domain in full, with the rest retrieved from reference TRBV7-2 and TRBJ1-2, is GAGVSQSPSNKVTEKGKDVELRCDPISGHTALYWYRQSLGQGLEFLIYFQGNSAPDKSGLPSDRFSAERTGGSVSTLTIQRTQQEDSAVYLCASSLDAGLFSGYTFGSGTRLTVV.

For the CDR3, the DNA is TGTGCCAGCAGTTTAGTAGGGCAGGGTTACGAGCAGTACTTC. Translation gives CASSLVGQGYEQYF. The chain employs TRBV28 and TRBJ2-7; tentatively, D is TRBD1 (5 bases). V was cut by 2 bases and J by 4 bases, with 12 bases left in between. The CDR3 runs 14 residues. Germline-derived CDR1 and CDR2 are MDHEN and SYDVKM.

The rearrangement joins TRBV6-5 to TRBJ1-2, with a tentative D call TRBD1 (5 bases). V shed 0 bases and J shed 7 bases, with 15 bases lying between them. There are 15 residues in the CDR3. Per the germline V gene, CDR1 is MNHEY and CDR2 is SVGAGI. The DNA for the CDR3 is TGTGCCAGCAGTTACTCGATACAGGATTCTTTTGGCTACACCTTC. It is translated as CASSYSIQDSFGYTF.

V gene TRBV11-2 combines with J gene TRBJ2-7, with D perhaps TRBD1 or TRBD2 (5 bases each). The germline V gene encodes CDR1 SGHAT and CDR2 FQNNGV. The V end lost 4 bases, the J end lost 6 bases, and 13 bases lay between the germline ends. CDR3 size: 13 residues. The DNA of the CDR3 is TGTGCCAGCAGCTCTAATTTGAGGGGCGAGCAGTACTTC. Protein product: CASSSNLRGEQYF. Full variable domain (missing parts from reference TRBV11-2 and TRBJ2-7): EAGVAQSPRYKIIEKRQSVAFWCNPISGHATLYWYQQILGQGPKLLIQFQNNGVVDDSQLPKDRFSAERLKGVDSTLKIQPAKLEDSAVYLCASSSNLRGEQYFGPGTRLTVT.

This rearrangement joins TRBV18 to TRBJ2-6; D might be TRBD1 (6 bases). This CDR3 has 16 amino acids. Trimming left V 10 bases short and J 0 bases short, with 16 bases between. Germline V gene data show CDR1 as KGHSH and CDR2 as LQKENI. The CDR3 region is CATPGARASGANVLTF. In DNA form, the CDR3 reads TGTGCCACCCCAGGGGCCCGGGCCTCTGGGGCCAACGTCCTGACTTTC.

This clone was detected only a few times. The rearrangement uses TRBV5-6 and TRBJ1-2; D possibly corresponds to TRBD1 (5 bases). The CDR3 has 12 amino acids. CDR1 and CDR2 (germline): SGHDT, YYEEEE. V gave up 1 base and J gave up 8 bases, with 9 bases separating them. The CDR3 protein is CASSLYWGGYTF. The CDR3, as DNA: TGTGCCAGCAGCTTGTACTGGGGCGGCTACACCTTC.

This rearrangement joins TRBV7-2 to TRBJ2-5; 7 bases align to TRBD2. With V trimmed by 5 bases and J by 2 bases, 5 bases remained unmatched. There are 14 residues in the CDR3. Germline lookup yields CDR1 SGHTA and CDR2 FQGNSA. This chain's CDR3 is CASSPAGIQETQYF. CDR3 nucleotide sequence: TGTGCCAGCAGCCCAGCGGGGATTCAAGAGACCCAGTACTTC. The full variable domain, with the rest looked up from reference TRBV7-2 and TRBJ2-5, is GAGVSQSPSNKVTEKGKDVELRCDPISGHTALYWYRQSLGQGLEFLIYFQGNSAPDKSGLPSDRFSAERTGGSVSTLTIQRTQQEDSAVYLCASSPAGIQETQYFGPGTRLLVL.

This clone appeared once. The chain uses TRBV9 and TRBJ2-3; D is ambiguous. The CDR3 extends over 17 amino acids. Per the germline V gene, CDR1 is SGDLS and CDR2 is YYNGEE. Trimming took 1 base from V and 1 from J, leaving 16 bases between them. The CDR3 reads CASSVSAVVKGTDTQYF. The DNA of the CDR3 is TGTGCCAGCAGCGTAAGTGCGGTAGTCAAGGGCACAGATACGCAGTATTTT.

The chain recombines TRBV7-9 with TRBJ1-2, with no clear D. The CDR3 has 15 residues. Trimming removed 5 bases from V and 6 bases from J, with 19 bases in between. The germline V gene encodes CDR1 SEHNR and CDR2 FQNEAQ (reference sequence). CDR3 DNA: TGTGCCAGCAGCCGCACTATAGGTCCCTGGAATGGCTACACCTTC. This translates into CASSRTIGPWNGYTF.

This clone was observed a few times. CDR3 region: CASSQRGNEQFF. The CDR3 region has the DNA TGCGCCAGCAGCCAACGAGGGAATGAGCAGTTCTTC. The chain employs TRBV4-3 and TRBJ2-1; maybe TRBD2 (5 bases). Trimming pared 2 bases from V and 7 bases from J, leaving 6 bases between. The germline CDR1 and CDR2 sequences are LGHNA and YSLEER. The CDR3 has 12 residues.

The V gene is TRBV7-3, the J gene TRBJ1-5; D not certain. Germline CDR1 SGHTA, CDR2 FQGTGA. The ends were cut back, 2 bases at V and 4 bases at J, with 12 bases in the middle. The CDR3 has 15 amino acids. The CDR3 reads CASSLGATQNQPQHF. CDR3 DNA sequence: TGTGCCAGCAGCTTAGGCGCGACACAAAATCAGCCCCAGCATTTT.

The J gene is TRBJ2-3, the V gene TRBV18, with 11 bases identical to TRBD2. There are 17 residues in the CDR3. V lost 1 base, J lost 1 base, and 4 bases stayed unmatched. Germline lookup yields CDR1 KGHSH and CDR2 LQKENI. Here the CDR3 DNA reads TGTGCCAGCTCACCACTCATGACTAGCGGGGGCACAGATACGCAGTATTTT. Amino acid sequence: CASSPLMTSGGTDTQYF.

The chain has TRBV11-3 and TRBJ1-1; D possibly corresponds to TRBD1 (5 bases). In germline, CDR1 is SGHNT, CDR2 YENEEA. V was clipped by 0 bases and J by 0 bases, with 17 bases between them. This CDR3 has 18 residues. The CDR3 is CASSLDQGGTQMNTEAFF. The CDR3 DNA is TGTGCCAGCAGCTTAGATCAGGGTGGGACCCAAATGAACACTGAAGCTTTCTTT.

This chain joins TRBV21-1 and TRBJ1-2; the table calls TRBD1, which could not be checked here. TRBV21-1 is labeled a pseudogene. The CDR3 has 13 residues. CDR3 nucleotide sequence: TGTGCCAGCAGCAAGGGACAGGCTTGTGGCTACACCTTC. Its translation is CASSKGQACGYTF.

This clone appeared a few times. The V and J genes are TRBV7-9 and TRBJ1-1; D not resolved. The CDR3 consists of 12 residues. V gave up 6 bases and J gave up 0 bases, with 5 bases separating them. The V gene's germline CDR1 is SEHNR and CDR2 FQNEAQ (reference sequence). CDR3 loop: CASRHVNTEAFF. CDR3 DNA sequence: TGTGCCAGCAGACACGTGAACACTGAAGCTTTCTTT.